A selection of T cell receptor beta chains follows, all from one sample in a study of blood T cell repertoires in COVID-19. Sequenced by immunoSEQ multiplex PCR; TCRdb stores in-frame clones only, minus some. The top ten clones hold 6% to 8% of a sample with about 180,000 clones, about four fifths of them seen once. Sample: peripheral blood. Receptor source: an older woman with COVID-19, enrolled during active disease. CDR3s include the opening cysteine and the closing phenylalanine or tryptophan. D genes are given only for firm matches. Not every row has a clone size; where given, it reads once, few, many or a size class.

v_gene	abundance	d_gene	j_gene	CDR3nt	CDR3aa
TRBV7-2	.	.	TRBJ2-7	TGTGCCAGCAGCTCCCTGGCGGACTCTGGGGAGCAGTACTTC	CASSSLADSGEQYF
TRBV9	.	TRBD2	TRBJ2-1	TGTGCCAGCAGCGTCTCTAGCGGGAACTACAATGAGCAGTTCTTC	CASSVSSGNYNEQFF
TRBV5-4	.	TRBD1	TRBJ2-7	TGTGCCAGCAGCTCGACAGGGGCCTACGAGCAGTACTTC	CASSSTGAYEQYF
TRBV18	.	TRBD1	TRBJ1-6	TGTGCCAGCTCACCACCGGGACAGGGGTATTCACCCCTCCACTTT	CASSPPGQGYSPLHF
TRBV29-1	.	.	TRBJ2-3	TGCAGCGTTGAAGATCTAAGGAGGGGAGTGCTCTCCCGCACAGATACGCAGTATTTT	CSVEDLRRGVLSRTDTQYF
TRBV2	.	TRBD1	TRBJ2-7	TGTGCCAGCAGTGGGGGACAGGGGATCCACGAGCAGTACTTC	CASSGGQGIHEQYF
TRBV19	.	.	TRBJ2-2	TGTGCCAGTAGTATTAGCGTCGGCACCGGGGAGCTGTTTTTT	CASSISVGTGELFF
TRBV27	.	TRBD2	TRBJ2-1	TGTGCCAGCAGCACACTAGCGGGATTCTACAATGAGCAGTTCTTC	CASSTLAGFYNEQFF
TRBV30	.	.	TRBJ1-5	TGTGCCTGGGGGTGGGGGCTAGGTGAGCCCCAGCATTTT	CAWGWGLGEPQHF
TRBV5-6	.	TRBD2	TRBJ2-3	TGTGCCAGCAGCCGAGGACTAGGTCTTTCCACAGATACGCAGTATTTT	CASSRGLGLSTDTQYF
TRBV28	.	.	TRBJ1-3	TGTGCCAGCAAGGCGGTCCGCTCTGGAAACACCATATATTTT	CASKAVRSGNTIYF
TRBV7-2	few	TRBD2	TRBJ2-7	TGTGCCAGCAGCCCAGCGGGAGGGCCCTACGAGCAGTACTTC	CASSPAGGPYEQYF
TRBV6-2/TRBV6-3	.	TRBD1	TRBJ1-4	TGTGCCAGCAGTTACCCCAGGGGGCCTTCTCGTGAAAAACTGTTTTTT	CASSYPRGPSREKLFF
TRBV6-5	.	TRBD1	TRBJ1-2	TGTGCCAGCAGTTCTACAGGGGAAGTCTATGGCTACACCTTC	CASSSTGEVYGYTF
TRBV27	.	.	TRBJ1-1	TGTGCCAGCAGATCCCAGGGAAGGGCTGAAGCTTTCTTT	CASRSQGRAEAFF
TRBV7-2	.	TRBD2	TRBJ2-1	TGTGCCAGCAGCTTAGGCGGCGGGAGCCTCTACAATGAGCAGTTCTTC	CASSLGGGSLYNEQFF
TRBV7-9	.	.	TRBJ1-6	TGTGCCAGCAGCTCTAACAGGGAGACACCCCTCCACTTT	CASSSNRETPLHF
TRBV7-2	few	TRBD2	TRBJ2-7	TGTGCCAGCAGCTATTTAAGCGGGAGGCAGAACTACGAGCAGTACTTC	CASSYLSGRQNYEQYF
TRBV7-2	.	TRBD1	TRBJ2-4	TGTGCCAGCAGCTATACCGGGACAGCTGGGTTAAACATTCAGTACTTC	CASSYTGTAGLNIQYF
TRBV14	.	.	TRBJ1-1	TGTGCCAGCAGCCAAGAAAAAGGGACCTGGGGGCCTGAAGCTTTCTTT	CASSQEKGTWGPEAFF
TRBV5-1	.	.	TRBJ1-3	TGCGCCAGCAGCCGCGGGACGGCCGGCTCTGGAAACACCATATATTTT	CASSRGTAGSGNTIYF
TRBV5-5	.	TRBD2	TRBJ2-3	TGTGCCAGCAGTTTTCGGGGACTAGCGGCCACAGATACGCAGTATTTT	CASSFRGLAATDTQYF
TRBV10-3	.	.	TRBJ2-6	TGTGCCATCACTGACAGTTCTGGGGCCAACGTCCTGACTTTC	CAITDSSGANVLTF
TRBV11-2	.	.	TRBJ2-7	TGTGCCAGCAGCCCCATGGGACTCCAATACGAGCAGTACTTC	CASSPMGLQYEQYF
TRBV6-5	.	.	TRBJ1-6	TGTGCCAGCAGTTACCAACCCGGTTCACCCCTCCACTTT	CASSYQPGSPLHF
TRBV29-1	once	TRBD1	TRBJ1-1	TGCAGCGTTGATCTGACAGGGCTATTGAACACTGAAGCTTTCTTT	CSVDLTGLLNTEAFF
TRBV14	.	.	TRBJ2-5	TGTGCCAGCAGCCAAGTCCGGGTTTCGCACGGAGAGACCCAGTACTTC	CASSQVRVSHGETQYF
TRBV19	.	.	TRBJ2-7	TGTGCCACCGCTGCAGGACAGACCTACGAGCAGTACTTC	CATAAGQTYEQYF
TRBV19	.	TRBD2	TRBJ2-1	TGTGCCAGTAGTATAGGACTAGCGGTTCAGTACAATGAGCAGTTCTTC	CASSIGLAVQYNEQFF
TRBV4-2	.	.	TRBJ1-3	TGTGCCAGCAGCCAAGCTCCACAGGGTCCTCTGGGAAACACCATATATTTT	CASSQAPQGPLGNTIYF
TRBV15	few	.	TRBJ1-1	TGTGCCACCAGCAGGGGAGGGGTGGGTGGCACTGAAGCTTTCTTT	CATSRGGVGGTEAFF
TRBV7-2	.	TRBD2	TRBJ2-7	TGTGCCAGCAGCTCTCGGACTAGCGGGAGGGCCTACGAGCAGTACTTC	CASSSRTSGRAYEQYF
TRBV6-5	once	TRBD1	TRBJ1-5	TGTGCCAGCAGCCTGACAGGGGGAGGTCATCAGCCCCAGCATTTT	CASSLTGGGHQPQHF
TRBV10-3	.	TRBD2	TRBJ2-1	TGTGCCATCAGTGAGTTGCGGGAGGGCCCCTACAATGAGCAGTTCTTC	CAISELREGPYNEQFF
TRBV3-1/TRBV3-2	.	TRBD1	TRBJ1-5	TGTGCCAGCAGCGACGGACAGGTCAATCAGCCCCAGCATTTT	CASSDGQVNQPQHF
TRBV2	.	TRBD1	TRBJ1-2	TGTGCCAGCAGTGAGGACAGGGTGAGATATGGCTACACCTTC	CASSEDRVRYGYTF
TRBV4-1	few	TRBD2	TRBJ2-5	TGCGCCAGCAGCCAAGATGGGGCGGGAGGCGGGGAGACCCAGTACTTC	CASSQDGAGGGETQYF
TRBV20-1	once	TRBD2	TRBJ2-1	TGCAGTGCTTCACTAGCGGGGAGGGTCTTC	CSASLAGRVF
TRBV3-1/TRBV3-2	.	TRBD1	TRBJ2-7	TGTGCCAGCAGCCAAGGAAGGGGAGGACAGGGAAAATTC	CASSQGRGGQGKF
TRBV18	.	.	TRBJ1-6	TGTGCCAGCTCACGGGACTCCACCTCACCCCTCCACTTT	CASSRDSTSPLHF
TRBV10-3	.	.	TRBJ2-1	TGTGCCATCAGTGAGGGGGGGTTAGTACGGCAGTTCTTC	CAISEGGLVRQFF
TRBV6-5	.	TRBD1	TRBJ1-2	TGTGCCAGCAGCGTTGGGACAGCTGGGTATGGCTACACCTTC	CASSVGTAGYGYTF
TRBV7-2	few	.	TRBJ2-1	TGTGCCAGCAGCCCAGACAATGAGCAGTTCTTC	CASSPDNEQFF
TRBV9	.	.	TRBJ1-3	TGTGCCAGCGGGGGGGGCACTGGAAACACCATATATTTT	CASGGGTGNTIYF
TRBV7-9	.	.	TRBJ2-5	TGTGCCAGCAGCCCGGTGGGGGGAACCCAGTACTTC	CASSPVGGTQYF
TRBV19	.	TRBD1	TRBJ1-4	TGTGCCAGCGCCTGGGGACAGGGGGATGAAAAACTGTTTTTT	CASAWGQGDEKLFF
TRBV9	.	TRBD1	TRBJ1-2	TGTGCCAGCAGCGTGAGTACAGGGGGCGATGGCTACACCTTC	CASSVSTGGDGYTF
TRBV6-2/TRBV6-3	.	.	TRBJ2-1	TGTGCCAGCAGTTACGGGGCCGTCCTAGGTGAGCAGTTCTTC	CASSYGAVLGEQFF
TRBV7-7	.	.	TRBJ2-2	TGTGCCAGCGGGAGAACGATTACCGGGGAGCTGTTTTTT	CASGRTITGELFF
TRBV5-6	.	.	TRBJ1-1	TGTGCCAGCAGCTTGGCCTGGTATGCGTTACTGAACACTGAAGCTTTCTTT	CASSLAWYALLNTEAFF
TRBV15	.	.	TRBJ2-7	TGTGCCACCAGCAGAGATCGGAGCTCCTACGAGCAGTACTTC	CATSRDRSSYEQYF
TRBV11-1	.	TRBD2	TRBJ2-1	TGTGCCAGCAGCTCGGGACTAGCGGTTTACAATGAGCAGTTCTTC	CASSSGLAVYNEQFF
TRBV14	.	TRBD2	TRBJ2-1	TGTGCCAGCAGCCAAGGGCTAGCGGGACTGAATGAGCAGTTCTTC	CASSQGLAGLNEQFF
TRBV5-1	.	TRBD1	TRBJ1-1	TGCGCCAGCAGCTTGGAAGGGGGCGTGAACACTGAAGCTTTCTTT	CASSLEGGVNTEAFF
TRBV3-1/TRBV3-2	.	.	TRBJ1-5	TGTGCCAGCAGCCAACAGGGCGGGGTATCCAATCAGCCCCAGCATTTT	CASSQQGGVSNQPQHF
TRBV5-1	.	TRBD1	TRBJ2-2	TGCGCCAGCAGCTTGAGACAGGGGAACACCGGGGAGCTGTTTTTT	CASSLRQGNTGELFF
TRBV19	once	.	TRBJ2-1	TGTGCCAGTAGTCTAATCGGGACACAATACAATGAGCAGTTCTTC	CASSLIGTQYNEQFF